This T cell receptor beta chain was obtained from a study of early T cells in non-severe SARS-CoV-2 infection. Study observations and caveats: Private and CD4 specificities were missed by VDJdb matching, which favored anti-spike CD8 responses.

This clonotype was detected ten times or more. Its antigen remains unidentified. CDR1 and CDR2 (germline): MNHNS, SASEGT. V lost 2 bases and J lost 6, with 6 bases in between. The CDR3 runs 12 residues. Unique molecular identifiers were affixed to single, distinct cDNA molecules. TCRdb re-derived calls from the 5' RACE reads in MiXCR, one entry per CDR3 protein. The sample shows roughly 53,000 distinct CDR3 sequences, 10% of them seen only once. The material sequenced was whole blood. The sequence was obtained from an adult who was a healthcare worker with PCR-confirmed SARS-CoV-2 infection or an uninfected control (not recorded which). The rearrangement joins TRBV6-1 to TRBJ2-3, with D perhaps TRBD2 (5 bases). CDR3 loop: CASSERGDTQYF. Written as DNA, the CDR3 is TGTGCCAGCAGTGAACGAGGGGATACGCAGTATTTT.